This T cell receptor (beta chain) stems from a study of blood T cell repertoires in COVID-19 (dated by TCRdb to about 2020). A note on the overall study: Collaborator samples came from the United States, Italy and Spain and covered acute and convalescent phases of COVID-19. HLA class I and class II types, where available, came from metadata supplied by the sample provider rather than from assay-based typing. The material from the prospective study consisted of cDNA or gDNA derived from T cells, B-cell-depleted T cells, or PBMCs. The sample metadata nearly always contained a de-identified subject ID, COVID-19 status, age in years and sex. Subjects who had been exposed to COVID-19, were actively infected with it, or had recovered from it provided the deeply sampled blood TCRbeta repertoires that made up the dataset. The repertoires were released in a freely available public database intended as a resource for research on the immune response to SARS-CoV-2. Samples came from the ongoing ImmuneRACE study (first 160 participants) plus 1,254 subjects from 6 global collaborators. Findings and caveats that apply to the study as a whole: The quantity of clinical and demographic metadata differed by source and by participant and was supplied without curation.

One collaborating source in Seattle enrolled patients while the patients were actively infected and followed the patients over time throughout the course of disease. Whole blood was collected in K2EDTA tubes by collaborating institutions according to the institutions' own protocols. For TCRbeta analysis, collaborators shipped samples in one of three forms: frozen whole blood, isolated PBMCs, or DNA extracted from either of those sample types. The immunoSEQ Assay, a bias-controlled multiplex PCR, was used to amplify TCRbeta CDR3 regions from genomic DNA. In the paper's pipeline: Within the assay, amplification of reference gene primers was used to estimate how many nucleated cells each sample contained. To quantify the absolute abundance of each unique TCRbeta CDR3 rearrangement, sequence reads were collapsed and filtered. For each sample, productive Simpson clonality was calculated as the square root of Simpson's diversity index across productive rearrangements. The source is immuneACCESS, and TCRdb retained only in-frame sequences with V and J called. Part of the clones is not carried over; for the studies checked, unresolved V genes explain less than half of this, and the remainder is unexplained. The V and J calls and clone size are taken from that table; D and trimming were inferred from the DNA. The sample data list about 64,000 clones, and roughly three quarters of these were observed just once. 11% to 15% of the sample is held by the ten biggest clonotypes.

V loses 3 bases, J loses 7 bases, and the germline ends lie 13 bases apart. Taken from the germline V gene, the CDR1 and CDR2 loops are SGHAT and FQNNGV. The CDR3, from cysteine to phenylalanine, totals 13 residues. The only DNA kept is the CDR3, 39 bases in frame from the first base. This clone was detected only once. What this receptor recognizes is not known. Nothing much larger sits one base from this clone, and base qualities are not available. This chain is built from TRBV11-2 and TRBJ2-7; the D gene is perhaps TRBD1, from 6 matching bases. Sequences were obtained from peripheral blood. This TCR was recovered from a man aged 55-75 years with COVID-19, enrolled during active disease. The DNA is TGTGCCAGCAGCTTGGAGGTCCAGGGGGAGCAGTACTTC. Its coded protein is CASSLEVQGEQYF. Reference TRBV11-2 and TRBJ2-7 genes cover what lies past the CDR3, so the full variable domain is EAGVAQSPRYKIIEKRQSVAFWCNPISGHATLYWYQQILGQGPKLLIQFQNNGVVDDSQLPKDRFSAERLKGVDSTLKIQPAKLEDSAVYLCASSLEVQGEQYFGPGTRLTVT.